Listed here are 22 T cell receptor beta chains from one sample, sequenced in a study of T cells after yellow fever vaccination. TCRdb analysed the 5' RACE reads with MiXCR anew, one entry per CDR3 protein. There are some 220,000 distinct CDR3 sequences in the sample; approximately 3.2% occur only once, and around 3.3% lies in the top ten. The sequencing here drew on CD4+ T cells sorted from PBMCs, taken 10 days after the yellow fever booster vaccination. The source is a man younger than 35 who received the YFV17D yellow fever vaccine.

In its sample, this clonotype was seen many times. This rearrangement joins TRBV6-2 or TRBV6-3 to TRBJ2-1; TRBD2 aligns across 7 bases. J lost 10 bases, V lost 3 bases, and 3 bases had no gene match. The CDR3 contains 12 residues. Germline V gene lookup returns CDR1 MNHEY and CDR2 SVGEGT. The CDR3 DNA sequence: TGTGCCAGCAGTTATAGGGGAGGGGAGCAGTTCTTC. Its translation: CASSYRGGEQFF.

This clonotype was recorded many times. The chain combines TRBV20-1 with TRBJ2-7, with 8 bases aligning to TRBD2. With 3 bases clipped from V and 1 base from J, the junction kept 5 bases outside the gene matches. The CDR3 runs to 14 residues. CDR1 DFQATT and CDR2 SNEGSKA come from the germline V gene (reference sequence). CDR3 DNA sequence: TGCAGTGCTAGTAGGGCGGGGGGTTCCTACGAGCAGTACGTC. Translating gives CSASRAGGSYEQYV.

The J gene is TRBJ2-5, the V gene TRBV2, with a tentative D call TRBD1 (6 bases). This CDR3 region has 15 residues. CDR1 SNHLY and CDR2 FYNNEI come from the germline V gene. V gave up 3 bases and J gave up 5 bases, with 16 bases separating them. The CDR3 is CASSDPDIQGETQYF. The CDR3 bases are TGTGCCAGCAGTGACCCAGACATCCAGGGGGAGACCCAGTACTTC.

V gene TRBV5-1 combines with J gene TRBJ2-6; 7 bases map to TRBD1. Germline V gene data show CDR1 as SGHRS and CDR2 as YFSETQ. This CDR3 is built from 18 residues. V lost 4 bases to trimming and J lost 0 bases; unmatched junction nucleotides: 10. The CDR3 spells CASSPAGTASSGANVLTF. In nucleotides, the CDR3 is TGCGCCAGCAGCCCCGCCGGGACAGCGAGCTCTGGGGCCAACGTCCTGACTTTC.

There are many counts of this clonotype. The V call is TRBV18, the J call TRBJ2-5; D is ambiguous. Germline CDR1 and CDR2: KGHSH and LQKENI. Trimming cost V 4 bases and J 4 bases, with 10 bases left between them. The CDR3 sequence is 13 residues long. The CDR3 sequence: CASSLTPRETQYF. CDR3 sequence (DNA): TGTGCCAGCTCACTGACCCCCCGAGAGACCCAGTACTTC.

The chain recombines TRBV10-2 with TRBJ2-7; TRBD1 matches at 7 bases. Germline CDR1 reads WSHSY; CDR2 reads SAAADI. This CDR3 has 14 amino acids. The J segment lost 1 base and the V segment lost 2 bases, leaving 2 bases of the junction unmatched. As DNA, the CDR3 is TGCGCCAGCAGTGAGCCGGGACAGTCCTACGAGCAGTACGTC. This translates into CASSEPGQSYEQYV.

This clonotype was recorded many times. V and J are TRBV5-1 and TRBJ2-5, with TRBD2 identical over 8 bases. Trimming at V came to 0 bases and at J to 1 base, leaving 2 bases not matched to a gene. This CDR3 region has 15 residues. In germline, CDR1 is SGHRS, CDR2 YFSETQ. The CDR3 DNA sequence: TGCGCCAGCAGCTTGGTAGCGGGGCCCCAAGAGACCCAGTACTTC. Its protein product is CASSLVAGPQETQYF.

This clonotype was seen repeatedly, ten times or more. The chain uses TRBV27 and TRBJ2-3, with D maybe TRBD2 (5 bases). V gave up 8 bases and J gave up 2 bases, with 20 bases separating them. The germline V gene encodes CDR1 MNHEY and CDR2 SMNVEV (reference sequence). CDR3 length: 16 amino acids. CDR3 sequence: CASLTLSGGHTDTQYF. In DNA form, the CDR3 reads TGTGCCAGCCTGACCCTAAGCGGTGGCCACACAGATACGCAGTATTTT.

In its sample, this clonotype was seen many times. The chain has TRBV7-9 and TRBJ2-3, with D unresolved. The ends were cut back, 2 bases at V and 0 bases at J, with 12 bases in the middle. This CDR3 is built from 16 residues. Germline CDR1 reads SEHNR; CDR2 reads FQNEAQ (reference sequence). CDR3 residues: CASSLWRSQSTDTQYF. For the CDR3, the DNA is TGTGCCAGCAGCTTATGGAGAAGCCAGAGCACAGATACGCAGTATTTT.

The CDR3 coding sequence is TGTGCCACCAGTGATTTCCAGGGCAATCAGCCCCAGCATTTT. Its translation: CATSDFQGNQPQHF. The chain uses TRBV24-1 and TRBJ1-5; D not resolved. CDR1 KGHDR and CDR2 SFDVKD come from the germline V gene. This CDR3 has 14 residues. V was shortened by 1 base and J by 2 bases, with 5 bases between the two germline ends.

This clonotype has just a few counts. The J gene is TRBJ2-1, the V gene TRBV11-2; D is perhaps TRBD1 or TRBD2 (6 bases each). The CDR3 has 15 amino acids. Per the germline V gene, CDR1 is SGHAT and CDR2 is FQNNGV. V was shortened by 2 bases and J by 12 bases, with 20 bases between the two germline ends. CDR3 residues: CASSLTGASHLGQFF. The CDR3 nucleotides read TGTGCCAGCAGCTTAACGGGGGCCTCACATCTCGGGCAGTTCTTC.

This clonotype has a count of ten or more. The rearrangement joins TRBV28 to TRBJ1-2; D may be TRBD1 (6 bases). The CDR3 totals 13 residues. Between the trimmed V and J ends, which lost 6 bases and 2 bases, there was a span of 10 bases. Germline V gives CDR1 MDHEN, CDR2 SYDVKM. The CDR3 DNA is TGTGCCAGCAGAACCGGGACAAACTATGGCTACACCTTC. This translates into CASRTGTNYGYTF.

This clonotype was seen a handful of times. The J gene is TRBJ1-1, the V gene TRBV6-1, with TRBD1 matching 8 bases. CDR1 MNHNS and CDR2 SASEGT come from the germline V gene. The CDR3 is 15 amino acids. V shed 6 bases, J shed 4 bases, and the junction held 10 bases outside the gene matches. CDR3 DNA sequence: TGTGCCAGCAGCAATAGACAGGGGATTAGCACTGAAGCTTTCTTT. The encoded protein is CASSNRQGISTEAFF.

This clonotype appeared a few times. J is TRBJ2-7 and V is TRBV4-2; D tentatively reads TRBD1 or TRBD2 (5 bases each). The CDR3 totals 11 residues. Trimming took 6 bases from V and 6 from J, leaving 9 bases between them. The V gene's germline CDR1 is LGHNA and CDR2 YNFKEQ. DNA of the CDR3: TGTGCCAGCAGATGGGACGGCGAGCAGTACTTC. Translating it yields CASRWDGEQYF.

This clonotype was seen many times. V and J are TRBV7-2 and TRBJ2-1, with D possibly being TRBD1 (5 bases). The germline V and J ends were trimmed by 5 bases and 6 bases, with 17 bases remaining between them. This CDR3 contains 15 residues. Germline values: CDR1 SGHTA, CDR2 FQGNSA. The CDR3 here is CASSPRVSQGNEQFF. CDR3 coding DNA: TGTGCCAGCAGCCCCCGAGTTAGCCAGGGCAATGAGCAGTTCTTC.

V and J are TRBV4-3 and TRBJ1-1; D not certain. Germline loops: CDR1 LGHNA, CDR2 YSLEER. The CDR3 totals 13 residues. V was shortened by 3 bases and J by 5 bases, with 10 bases between the two germline ends. The DNA of the CDR3 is TGCGCCAGCAGCCAGGAACGGGAGACTGAAGCTTTCTTT. Translating it yields CASSQERETEAFF.

V usage is TRBV10-3 and J usage is TRBJ2-7; D not certain. The CDR3 length is 14 residues. CDR1 is ENHRY and CDR2 is SYGVKD in the germline V gene. V was cut by 3 bases and J by 2 bases, with 11 bases left in between. CDR3: CAISDSVGPYEQYV. Written as DNA, the CDR3 is TGTGCCATCAGTGATTCGGTAGGACCCTACGAGCAGTACGTC.

This clonotype was seen at least ten times. The V call is TRBV27, the J call TRBJ1-2; a weak D match, TRBD1 (5 bases). The CDR3 length is 14 residues. Trimming removed 4 bases from V and 0 bases from J, with 9 bases in between. Germline V lookup: CDR1 MNHEY, CDR2 SMNVEV (reference sequence). The CDR3 here is CASSYRTPNYGYTF. CDR3 nucleotides: TGTGCCAGCAGTTACCGGACACCTAACTATGGCTACACCTTC.

This clonotype was seen at least ten times. This chain joins TRBV6-5 and TRBJ1-6; weak D call: TRBD1 (5 bases). CDR1 is MNHEY and CDR2 is SVGAGI in the germline V gene. Trimming took off 2 bases at V and 9 bases at J, with 14 bases between the two ends. The CDR3 is 15 amino acids. The CDR3 protein is CASSYANRRGSPLHF. The CDR3 DNA follows: TGTGCCAGCAGTTACGCTAATCGTAGGGGTTCACCCCTCCACTTT.

The DNA for the CDR3 is TGCAGCGTCGACAGGGTTGGGGGCTACACCTTC. Encoded protein: CSVDRVGGYTF. V is TRBV29-1 and J is TRBJ1-2, with 7 bases lining up with TRBD1. V lost 6 bases, J lost 8 bases, and 6 bases stayed unmatched. Per the germline V gene, CDR1 is SQVTM and CDR2 is ANQGSEA. This CDR3 spans 11 amino acids.

Ten or more counts support this clonotype. J is TRBJ2-7 and V is TRBV9; D might be TRBD2 (7 bases). The germline V gene has CDR1 SGDLS and CDR2 YYNGEE. V was trimmed by 0 bases and J by 1 base, leaving 14 bases between them. The CDR3 totals 16 residues. CDR3 protein: CASSVDPEGGSYEQYF. The CDR3 DNA reads TGTGCCAGCAGCGTAGATCCAGAGGGGGGGTCCTACGAGCAGTACTTC.

This clonotype was seen a handful of times. The genes are TRBV6-1 and TRBJ1-6; 7 nucleotides match TRBD1. Germline V gene data show CDR1 as MNHNS and CDR2 as SASEGT. This CDR3 spans 15 amino acids. The ends lost 5 bases at V and 9 bases at J; junction bases unmatched: 10. CDR3 bases: TGTGCCAGCAGTCCACAGGGGACGGCCTTTTCACCCCTCCACTTT. It yields the protein CASSPQGTAFSPLHF.